One sample yielded the 2 T cell receptor beta chains listed below, sequenced in a study of response to subunit inactivated influenza vaccine. One entry per CDR3 protein, called by TCRdb with MiXCR from the RT-PCR reads. This sample has roughly 710,000 distinct CDR3 sequences; 11% to 15% occur once, and the top ten carry 6.5% to 8%. The sample was PBMCs from blood, taken approximately 15 days before vaccination. Receptor source: a man aged 50-60 years who received an inactivated influenza vaccine.

This clonotype was detected a few times. The rearrangement links TRBV6-1 to TRBJ2-1, with TRBD1 matching over 7 bases. The V gene's germline CDR1 is MNHNS and CDR2 SASEGT. The CDR3 runs to 15 residues. The V gene end was trimmed by 5 bases and the J gene end by 0 bases; junction bases not matched to a gene: 4. The CDR3 bases are TGTGCCAGCAGTAGGACAGGTGACTCCTACAATGAGCAGTTCTTC. Its translation is CASSRTGDSYNEQFF.

The sample holds a few counts of this clonotype. The chain combines TRBV15 with TRBJ1-1; 10 nucleotides align to TRBD1. V lost 1 base, J lost 1 base, and 12 bases stayed unmatched. The germline CDR1 and CDR2 sequences are LNHNV and YYDKDF (reference sequence). This CDR3 has 19 amino acids. The chain's CDR3 is CATSRVRSGQGLWNTEAFF. DNA for the CDR3: TGTGCCACCAGCAGAGTTAGATCGGGACAGGGGCTTTGGAACACTGAAGCTTTCTTT. Together with reference TRBV15 and TRBJ1-1, the CDR3 gives the full variable domain: DAMVIQNPRYQVTQFGKPVTLSCSQTLNHNVMYWYQQKSSQAPKLLFHYYDKDFNNEADTPDNFQSRRPNTSFCFLDIRSPGLGDTAMYLCATSRVRSGQGLWNTEAFFGQGTRLTVV.